The TCR beta chain described here comes from a study of long-term antiretroviral therapy in people with HIV. The United States was where all participants with HIV were treated. An immunoSEQ assay, version v3.0, was performed at survey level. TCRdb keeps only in-frame clones here, not all; method: immunoSEQ multiplex PCR. This sample has about 39,000 clones; 86% occur once, and the top ten carry under 4.5%. The TCR was taken from a woman aged 45-59 years with HIV. The specimen was unsorted PBMCs, collected 1.2 years after starting antiretroviral therapy.

CDR3: CASSSQGAGELFF. The CDR3 coding sequence is TGTGCCAGCAGCTCACAGGGGGCCGGGGAGCTGTTTTTT. The rearrangement joins TRBV5-6 to TRBJ2-2, with 8 positions matching TRBD1. The CDR3 length is 13 residues. Germline loops: CDR1 SGHDT, CDR2 YYEEEE. V dropped 3 bases and J dropped 6; count of bases not matched to a gene: 1.